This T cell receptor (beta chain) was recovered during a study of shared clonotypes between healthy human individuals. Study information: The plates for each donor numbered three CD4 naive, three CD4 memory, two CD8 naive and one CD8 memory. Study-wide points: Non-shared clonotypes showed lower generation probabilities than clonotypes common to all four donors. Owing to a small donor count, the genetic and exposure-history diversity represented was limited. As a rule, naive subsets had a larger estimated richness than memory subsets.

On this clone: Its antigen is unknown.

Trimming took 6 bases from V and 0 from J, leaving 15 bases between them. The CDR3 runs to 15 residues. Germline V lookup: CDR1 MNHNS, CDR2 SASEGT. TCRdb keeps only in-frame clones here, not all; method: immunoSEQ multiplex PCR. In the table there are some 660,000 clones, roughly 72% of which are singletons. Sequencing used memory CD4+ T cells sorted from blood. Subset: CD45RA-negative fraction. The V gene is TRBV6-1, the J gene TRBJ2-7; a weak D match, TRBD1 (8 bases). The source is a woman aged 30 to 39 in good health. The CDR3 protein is CASSPAGQVSYEQYF. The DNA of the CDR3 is TGTGCCAGCAGCCCAGCGGGACAGGTCTCCTACGAGCAGTACTTC.